This TCR beta chain was observed in a study of Ad26.COV2.S vaccination and SARS-CoV-2 variants. V dropped 1 base and J dropped 5; count of bases not matched to a gene: 5. The CDR3 runs to 15 residues. Germline CDR1 reads MGHRA; CDR2 reads YSYEKL. The treatment here: over 15 received Ad26.COV2.S at low or high dose, single or two shots; about 5 received placebo; per-sample allocation not given. Sampling occurred on day 63 after the first vaccine or placebo injection. An adult aged 18-55 years in Boston served as the donor. Only in-frame clones appear in the TCRdb table, and some are missing; sequencing was by immunoSEQ multiplex PCR. The sample lists roughly 350,000 clones, around nine tenths occurring once.

The receptor's source is a person aged 18-65 years who received the Ad26.COV2.S COVID-19 vaccine or a placebo. This sample comprised peripheral blood, obtained in a trial of Ad26.COV2.S vaccine versus placebo. V and J are TRBV4-1 and TRBJ2-3, with 8 bases fitting TRBD2. This CDR3 reads CASSQAPGGRDTQYF. DNA for the CDR3: TGCGCCAGCAGCCAAGCCCCGGGAGGGCGAGATACGCAGTATTTT.